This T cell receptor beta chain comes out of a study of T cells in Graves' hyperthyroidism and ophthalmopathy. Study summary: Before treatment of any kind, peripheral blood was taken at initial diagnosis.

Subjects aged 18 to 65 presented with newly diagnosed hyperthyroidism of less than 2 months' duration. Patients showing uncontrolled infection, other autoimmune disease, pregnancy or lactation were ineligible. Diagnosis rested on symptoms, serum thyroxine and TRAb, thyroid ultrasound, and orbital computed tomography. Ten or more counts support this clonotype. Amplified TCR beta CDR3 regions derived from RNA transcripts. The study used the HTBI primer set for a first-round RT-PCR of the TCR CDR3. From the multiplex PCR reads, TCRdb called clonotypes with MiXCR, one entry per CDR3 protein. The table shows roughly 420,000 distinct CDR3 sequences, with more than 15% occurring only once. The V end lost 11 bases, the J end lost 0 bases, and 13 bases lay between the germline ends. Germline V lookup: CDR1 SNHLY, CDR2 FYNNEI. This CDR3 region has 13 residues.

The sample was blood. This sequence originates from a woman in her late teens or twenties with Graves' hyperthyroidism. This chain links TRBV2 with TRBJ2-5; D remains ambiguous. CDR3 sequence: CAASGLNQETQYF. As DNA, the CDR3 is TGTGCCGCGTCCGGCTTAAACCAAGAGACCCAGTACTTC.